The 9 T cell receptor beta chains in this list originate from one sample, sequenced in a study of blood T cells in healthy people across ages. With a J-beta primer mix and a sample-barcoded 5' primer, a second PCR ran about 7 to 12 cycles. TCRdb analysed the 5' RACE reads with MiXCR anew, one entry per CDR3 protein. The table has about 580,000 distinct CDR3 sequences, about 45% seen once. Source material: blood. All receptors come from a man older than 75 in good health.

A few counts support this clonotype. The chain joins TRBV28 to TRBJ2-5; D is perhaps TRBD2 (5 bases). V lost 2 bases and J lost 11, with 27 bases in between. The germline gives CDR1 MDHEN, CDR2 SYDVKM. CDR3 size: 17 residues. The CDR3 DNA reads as TGTGCCAGCAGTTTAGACACACCACAGCGTCTCTTAACGGGGCAGTACTTC. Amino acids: CASSLDTPQRLLTGQYF.

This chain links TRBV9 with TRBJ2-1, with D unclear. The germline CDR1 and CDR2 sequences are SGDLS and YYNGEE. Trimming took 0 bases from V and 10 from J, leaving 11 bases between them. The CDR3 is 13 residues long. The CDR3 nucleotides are TGTGCCAGCAGCGTAGAGAGTTACTCGGAGCAGTTCTTC. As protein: CASSVESYSEQFF.

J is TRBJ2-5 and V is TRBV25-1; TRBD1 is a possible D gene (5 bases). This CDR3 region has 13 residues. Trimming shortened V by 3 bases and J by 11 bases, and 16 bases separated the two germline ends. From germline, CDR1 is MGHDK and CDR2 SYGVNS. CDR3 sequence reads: CASSEAGNNEQYF. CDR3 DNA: TGTGCCAGCAGTGAGGCAGGGAACAATGAGCAGTACTTC.

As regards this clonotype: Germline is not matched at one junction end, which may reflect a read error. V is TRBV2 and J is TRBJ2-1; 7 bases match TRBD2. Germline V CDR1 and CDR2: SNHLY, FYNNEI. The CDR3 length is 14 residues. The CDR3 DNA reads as TGTGCCAACAGTGAGTCTAGCGGATACAATGAGCAGTTCTTC. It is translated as CANSESSGYNEQFF.

Written as DNA, the CDR3 is TGCGCCAGCAGCCGTCCCCCCGGGCGCCTGTCCTACGAGCAGTACTTC. Translating gives CASSRPPGRLSYEQYF. J is TRBJ2-7 and V is TRBV5-1; no reliable D call. Trimming took off 4 bases at V and 1 base at J, with 18 bases between the two ends. Germline lookup yields CDR1 SGHRS and CDR2 YFSETQ. This CDR3 contains 16 residues.

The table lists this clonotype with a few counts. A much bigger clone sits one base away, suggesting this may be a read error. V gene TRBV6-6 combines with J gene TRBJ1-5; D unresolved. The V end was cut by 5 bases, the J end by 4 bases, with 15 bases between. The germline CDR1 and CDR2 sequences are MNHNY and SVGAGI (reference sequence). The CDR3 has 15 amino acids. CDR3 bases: TGTGCCAGCAGTCTAAAGGCTGCGAGTAATCAGCCCCAGCATTTT. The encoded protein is CASSLKAASNQPQHF.

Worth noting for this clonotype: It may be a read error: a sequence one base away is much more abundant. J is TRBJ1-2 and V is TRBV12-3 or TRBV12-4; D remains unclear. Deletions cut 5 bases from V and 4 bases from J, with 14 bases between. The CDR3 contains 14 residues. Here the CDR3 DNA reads TGTGCCAGCAGTGTAGGCAGCTTCTCCTATGGCTACACCTTC. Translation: CASSVGSFSYGYTF.

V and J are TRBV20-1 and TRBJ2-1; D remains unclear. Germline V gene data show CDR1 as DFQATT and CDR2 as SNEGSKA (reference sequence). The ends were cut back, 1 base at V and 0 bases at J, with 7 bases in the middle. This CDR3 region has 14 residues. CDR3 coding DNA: TGCAGTGCTAGAGGGCACAGCTCCTACAATGAGCAGTTCTTC. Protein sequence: CSARGHSSYNEQFF.

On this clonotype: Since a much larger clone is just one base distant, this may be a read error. The CDR3 bases are TGTGCCAGCAGCTTAGGCCCGAGCATAGATACGCAGTATTTT. This encodes CASSLGPSIDTQYF. This rearrangement joins TRBV7-2 to TRBJ2-3; D unclear. CDR3 length equals 14 residues. Germline assignment: CDR1 SGHTA and CDR2 FQGNSA.